What follows are 18 T cell receptor beta chains derived from one specimen sequenced in a study of cytotoxic CD8 clonotypes in ibrutinib-treated CLL. Produced via immunoSEQ multiplex PCR; TCRdb's table is partial and in-frame only. The table lists some 150,000 clones, 80% of them singletons, with less than 9% in the top ten. Specimen: PBMCs, collected after 36 months of ibrutinib treatment. The receptor source for this set is a human donor with chronic lymphocytic leukemia.

This clone was counted between two and nine times. The V and J genes are TRBV30 and TRBJ1-1, with 7 bases aligning to TRBD1. Germline V lookup: CDR1 GTSNPN, CDR2 SVGIG (reference sequence). CDR3 length equals 15 residues. V lost 5 bases, J lost 0 bases, and 9 bases stayed unmatched. Written as DNA, the CDR3 is TGTGCCTGGCTATGGGACAGTTCCCTGAACACTGAAGCTTTCTTT. Residues: CAWLWDSSLNTEAFF.

The V and J genes are TRBV2 and TRBJ2-5; D gene uncertain. V shed 7 bases and J shed 6 bases, with 6 bases lying between them. Germline lookup yields CDR1 SNHLY and CDR2 FYNNEI. The CDR3 has 10 amino acids. The CDR3 reads CASMRKTQYF. The DNA of the CDR3 is TGTGCCAGCATGAGGAAGACCCAGTACTTC.

The gene calls are TRBV9 and TRBJ1-2, with unresolved D. This CDR3 is 13 amino acids long. V gave up 5 bases and J gave up 4 bases, with 12 bases separating them. Germline lookup yields CDR1 SGDLS and CDR2 YYNGEE. The CDR3 DNA is TGTGCCAGCAGGGGAGTTTGGGCCTATGGCTACACCTTC. Protein sequence: CASRGVWAYGYTF.

The V and J genes are TRBV5-1 and TRBJ2-4; no reliable D call. With 4 bases removed from V and 2 bases from J, the gap between germline ends came to 13 bases. Germline V gene lookup returns CDR1 SGHRS and CDR2 YFSETQ. The CDR3 contains 15 residues. CDR3: CASSPYVGSKNIQYF. DNA for the CDR3: TGCGCCAGCAGCCCCTATGTGGGGTCCAAAAACATTCAGTACTTC. The complete variable domain, with remaining parts taken from reference TRBV5-1 and TRBJ2-4, reads KAGVTQTPRYLIKTRGQQVTLSCSPISGHRSVSWYQQTPGQGLQFLFEYFSETQRNKGNFPGRFSGRQFSNSRSEMNVSTLELGDSALYLCASSPYVGSKNIQYFGAGTRLSVL.

The V and J genes are TRBV25-1 and TRBJ1-1; 10 bases line up with TRBD1. This CDR3 has 15 residues. V lost 3 bases and J lost 0; bases outside the gene matches: 1. Germline CDR1 and CDR2: MGHDK and SYGVNS. CDR3 amino acids: CASSEDRGMNTEAFF. The CDR3 DNA is TGTGCCAGCAGTGAGGACAGGGGGATGAACACTGAAGCTTTCTTT.

The V call is TRBV18, the J call TRBJ2-7; D uncertain. CDR1 is KGHSH, CDR2 LQKENI, per germline. The CDR3 is 11 residues long. Trimming took off 6 bases at V and 5 bases at J, with 8 bases between the two ends. The CDR3 region has the DNA TGTGCCAGCTCCGAGGTCGACGAGCAGTACTTC. This codes for CASSEVDEQYF.

This clone was seen only once. V and J are TRBV10-3 and TRBJ2-7; TRBD2 agrees at 12 bases. Germline assignment: CDR1 ENHRY and CDR2 SYGVKD. This CDR3 region has 16 residues. Losses at the gene ends were 2 bases for V and 2 bases for J; bases not matched to a gene: 4. The CDR3 region is CAISEPSGGVPYEQYF. CDR3 bases: TGTGCCATCAGTGAGCCTAGCGGGGGGGTACCCTACGAGCAGTACTTC.

V usage is TRBV5-1 and J usage is TRBJ1-4, with D tentatively TRBD1 (5 bases). V dropped 1 base and J dropped 4 bases, with 11 bases sitting between them. CDR1 and CDR2 from the germline V gene are SGHRS and YFSETQ. This CDR3 is 15 amino acids long. The CDR3 DNA is TGCGCCAGCAGCTTGAGCTGGGGCGATAATGAAAAACTGTTTTTT. This codes for CASSLSWGDNEKLFF.

V usage is TRBV18 and J usage is TRBJ1-2, with D tentatively TRBD1 (6 bases). The CDR3 loop spans 14 amino acids. In germline, CDR1 is KGHSH, CDR2 LQKENI. Trimming removed 6 bases from V and 4 bases from J, with 15 bases in between. CDR3 residues: CASSPDRRPYGYTF. The CDR3 DNA is TGTGCCAGCTCCCCCGACAGGCGGCCCTATGGCTACACCTTC.

The chain recombines TRBV4-1 with TRBJ2-7, with TRBD2 as a possible D gene (6 bases). Germline V CDR1 and CDR2: MGHRA, YSYEKL. V dropped 4 bases and J dropped 4 bases, with 11 bases sitting between them. The CDR3 extends over 13 amino acids. CDR3 sequence: CASSPLGLYEQYF. CDR3 bases: TGCGCCAGCAGCCCCCTCGGACTATACGAGCAGTACTTC.

This clone has just one count. The V gene is TRBV5-6, the J gene TRBJ2-7; D tentatively fits TRBD1 or TRBD2 (5 bases each). Germline CDR1 and CDR2: SGHDT and YYEEEE. Deletions cut 0 bases from V and 3 bases from J, with 7 bases between. This CDR3 contains 13 residues. For the CDR3, the DNA is TGTGCCAGCAGCTTGGGAGGGGACTACGAGCAGTACTTC. It encodes CASSLGGDYEQYF.

The chain links TRBV10-3 to TRBJ1-3, with D unresolved. Trimming pared 10 bases from V and 1 base from J, leaving 14 bases between. Germline CDR1 is ENHRY and CDR2 is SYGVKD. This CDR3 comprises 14 residues. DNA for the CDR3: TGTGCCACCAAAATGGAAAATTCTGGAAACACCATATATTTT. As protein: CATKMENSGNTIYF.

V is TRBV21-1 and J is TRBJ2-7; the D call of TRBD2 is as the table states it, not checked on the DNA. TRBV21-1 is flagged as a pseudogene. The CDR3 is made up of 14 amino acids. The CDR3 DNA is TGTGCCAGCAGCCCCCGTCCGGGGTGCTACGAGCAGTACTTC. Amino acids: CASSPRPGCYEQYF.

The chain joins TRBV19 to TRBJ2-2; 8 bases line up with TRBD2. After removal of 7 bases from V and 6 bases from J, the junction contained 7 bases not matched to a gene. Germline CDR1 and CDR2: LNHDA and SQIVND (reference sequence). There are 14 residues in the CDR3. CDR3 coding DNA: TGTGCCAGTAAGGGTAGCGGGGAAGCCGGGGAGCTGTTTTTT. Translating it yields CASKGSGEAGELFF.

V gene TRBV27 combines with J gene TRBJ2-1; D unclear. V lost 6 bases and J lost 0, with 24 bases in between. CDR1 MNHEY and CDR2 SMNVEV come from the germline V gene (reference sequence). The CDR3 runs 19 residues. The CDR3 spells CASSVRSGFGLRSYNEQFF. The CDR3 coding sequence is TGTGCCAGCAGCGTAAGGTCCGGTTTCGGTCTTCGCTCCTACAATGAGCAGTTCTTC.

The V gene is TRBV4-1, the J gene TRBJ2-1; 7 bases align to TRBD2. The germline V gene has CDR1 MGHRA and CDR2 YSYEKL. The CDR3 runs 17 residues. Unmatched junction bases numbered 9, after V lost 3 bases and J lost 1 base. The CDR3 sequence is CASSHRVSGVSYNEQFF. CDR3 in DNA: TGCGCCAGCAGCCACAGGGTGAGCGGGGTTTCCTACAATGAGCAGTTCTTC.

The J gene is TRBJ1-2, the V gene TRBV4-2; TRBD1 might be the D (5 bases). With 8 bases removed from V and 6 bases from J, the gap between germline ends came to 13 bases. Germline V lookup: CDR1 LGHNA, CDR2 YNFKEQ. This CDR3 is 12 amino acids long. CDR3 region: CASGIGVHGYTF. The CDR3 DNA follows: TGTGCCAGCGGGATAGGGGTGCATGGCTACACCTTC.

CDR3 sequence reads: CASSISSTEAFF. CDR3 nucleotides: TGTGCCAGTAGTATAAGTTCAACTGAAGCTTTCTTT. V gene TRBV19 combines with J gene TRBJ1-1; D is ambiguous. Per the germline V gene, CDR1 is LNHDA and CDR2 is SQIVND (reference sequence). Trimming stripped 2 bases from V and 5 bases from J, with 6 bases between. The CDR3 loop spans 12 amino acids.